These 15 T cell receptor beta chains came from one sample sequenced in a study of OX40 agonist ivuxolimab in advanced cancers. Some clones are missing from TCRdb's copy, which holds only in-frame ones; the method was immunoSEQ multiplex PCR. In the table there are roughly 66,000 clones, approximately 80% of which are singletons. Sequenced here: CD4+ or CD8+ T cells sorted from blood, sampled in a trial of the OX40 agonist ivuxolimab. These receptor sequences come from an adult with an advanced solid tumor such as melanoma, head and neck, liver or kidney cancer.

The chain is built from TRBV6-1 and TRBJ1-1; a possible D gene is TRBD1 (6 bases). The CDR3 covers 13 residues. The germline gives CDR1 MNHNS, CDR2 SASEGT. V lost 7 bases and J lost 7, with 16 bases in between. The CDR3 loop reads CASKVRQEGEAFF. DNA for the CDR3: TGTGCCAGCAAAGTACGACAGGAGGGTGAAGCTTTCTTT.

This clone was picked up a small number of times. In the same sample, other DNA sequences code for this CDR3. V usage is TRBV29-1 and J usage is TRBJ1-2; no clear D gene. The germline V gene has CDR1 SQVTM and CDR2 ANQGSEA. The CDR3 extends over 12 amino acids. Trimming left V 5 bases short and J 0 bases short, with 7 bases between. The CDR3 is CSVQDSNYGYTF. The CDR3 DNA sequence: TGCAGCGTTCAGGATTCTAACTATGGCTACACCTTC.

V is TRBV11-2 and J is TRBJ2-1; either TRBD1 or TRBD2 may supply D (6 bases each). CDR3 length: 14 residues. Trimming left V 1 base short and J 7 bases short, with 11 bases between. The germline V gene has CDR1 SGHAT and CDR2 FQNNGV. The CDR3 spells CASSLVGGRNEQFF. The CDR3, as DNA: TGTGCCAGCAGCTTAGTAGGGGGGCGGAATGAGCAGTTCTTC.

The chain recombines TRBV30 with TRBJ1-5; D uncertain. Germline CDR1 and CDR2: GTSNPN and SVGIG (reference sequence). This CDR3 has 13 amino acids. V lost 4 bases and J lost 5, with 12 bases in between. The CDR3 here is CAWNLGKDQPQHF. The CDR3 nucleotides read TGTGCCTGGAACCTCGGGAAAGATCAGCCCCAGCATTTT.

The sample holds one count of this clone. The chain is built from TRBV9 and TRBJ2-3, with no clear D. The ends were cut back, 4 bases at V and 5 bases at J, with 11 bases in the middle. The CDR3 length is 13 residues. Per germline, CDR1 SGDLS and CDR2 YYNGEE. The CDR3 spells CASSPKPGDTQYF. Written as DNA, the CDR3 is TGTGCCAGCAGCCCTAAACCCGGAGATACGCAGTATTTT.

This rearrangement joins TRBV4-1 to TRBJ1-4; D gene uncertain. Trimming stripped 2 bases from V and 4 bases from J, with 20 bases between. The germline CDR1 and CDR2 sequences are MGHRA and YSYEKL. The CDR3 length is 18 residues. CDR3 loop: CASSQSRLASHLNEKLFF. CDR3 nucleotide sequence: TGCGCCAGCAGCCAATCCCGATTAGCCTCCCACCTTAATGAAAAACTGTTTTTT.

This chain joins TRBV19 and TRBJ2-1; D not resolved. Germline loops: CDR1 LNHDA, CDR2 SQIVND (reference sequence). This CDR3 spans 14 amino acids. Trimming removed 3 bases from V and 0 bases from J, with 6 bases in between. CDR3 nucleotide sequence: TGTGCCAGTAGTATTTCTAGCTCCTACAATGAGCAGTTCTTC. The encoded protein is CASSISSSYNEQFF.

In this sample, this clone turned up a few times. The chain recombines TRBV5-1 with TRBJ2-1, with 13 positions matching TRBD2. Per germline, CDR1 SGHRS and CDR2 YFSETQ. V shed 2 bases, J shed 3 bases, and the junction held 5 bases outside the gene matches. The CDR3 is 17 residues long. Written as DNA, the CDR3 is TGCGCCAGCAGCTTTGCCGGACTAGCGGGGGTCTACAATGAGCAGTTCTTC. Encoded protein: CASSFAGLAGVYNEQFF.

The J gene is TRBJ2-1, the V gene TRBV23-1; 9 bases are shared with TRBD2. Being an ORF, TRBV23-1 has a function that is uncertain. With V trimmed by 0 bases and J by 6 bases, 6 bases remained unmatched. The CDR3 spans 16 residues. The CDR3 sequence: CASSQSRRGGLNEQFF. The CDR3 DNA sequence: TGCGCCAGCAGTCAATCGAGGCGGGGGGGCCTCAATGAGCAGTTCTTC.

V usage is TRBV20-1 and J usage is TRBJ1-1; D unclear. Germline V gives CDR1 DFQATT, CDR2 SNEGSKA (reference sequence). V lost 6 bases and J 7 bases, leaving 12 bases between the germline ends. The CDR3 covers 11 residues. CDR3 sequence: CSAPFRVEAFF. Written as DNA, the CDR3 is TGCAGTGCCCCGTTCCGGGTTGAAGCTTTCTTT.

CDR3 DNA sequence: TGCGCCAGCAGCCAAGCGGACAGGAAGAACACTGAAGCTTTCTTT. Translated: CASSQADRKNTEAFF. This chain connects TRBV4-1 to TRBJ1-1, with TRBD1 identical over 7 bases. CDR3 length: 15 amino acids. The germline V gene has CDR1 MGHRA and CDR2 YSYEKL. The V and J ends lost 1 base and 1 base, in that order; junction bases with no gene match: 3.

J is TRBJ1-6 and V is TRBV10-2; D unresolved. Germline loops: CDR1 WSHSY, CDR2 SAAADI. Trimming shortened V by 2 bases and J by 7 bases, and 6 bases separated the two germline ends. This CDR3 is 13 amino acids long. This CDR3 is CASSEQFNSPLHF. The CDR3 DNA sequence: TGCGCCAGCAGTGAGCAGTTCAATTCACCCCTCCACTTT.

The V call is TRBV7-9, the J call TRBJ2-7, with TRBD2 as a possible D gene (6 bases). V gave up 5 bases and J gave up 2 bases, with 10 bases separating them. The CDR3 sequence is 13 residues long. The V gene's germline CDR1 is SEHNR and CDR2 FQNEAQ (reference sequence). DNA of the CDR3: TGTGCCAGCAGCGGCCGGAGGGCCTACGAGCAGTACTTC. Translated: CASSGRRAYEQYF.

The chain couples TRBV6-5 to TRBJ1-1, with D perhaps TRBD1 (5 bases). Germline CDR1 and CDR2: MNHEY and SVGAGI. With 0 bases removed from V and 5 bases from J, the gap between germline ends came to 13 bases. CDR3 length: 15 residues. The CDR3 sequence: CASSYSGGGWTEAFF. The CDR3 DNA reads as TGTGCCAGCAGTTACTCCGGCGGGGGGTGGACTGAAGCTTTCTTT.

The table lists this clone with many counts. As DNA, the CDR3 is TGTGCCAGCAGCTTAGAAACAGGCACCTCCTGGAGGAACACTGAAGCTTTCTTT. This gives the protein CASSLETGTSWRNTEAFF. This chain joins TRBV7-6 and TRBJ1-1; TRBD1 might be the D (5 bases). Germline CDR1 SGHVS, CDR2 FNYEAQ. The CDR3 extends over 18 amino acids. V lost 1 base, J lost 1 base, and 19 bases lay in between.